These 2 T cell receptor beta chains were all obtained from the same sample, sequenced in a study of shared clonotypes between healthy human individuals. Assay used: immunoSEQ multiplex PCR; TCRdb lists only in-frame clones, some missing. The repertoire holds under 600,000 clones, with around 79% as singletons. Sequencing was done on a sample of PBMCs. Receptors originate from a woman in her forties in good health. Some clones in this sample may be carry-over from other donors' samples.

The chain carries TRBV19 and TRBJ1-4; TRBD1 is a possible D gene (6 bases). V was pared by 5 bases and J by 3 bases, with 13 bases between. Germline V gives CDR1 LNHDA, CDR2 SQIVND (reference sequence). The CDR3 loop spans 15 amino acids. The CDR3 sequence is CASSFSTGSNEKLFF. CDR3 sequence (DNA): TGTGCCAGTAGTTTTTCGACAGGTTCTAATGAAAAACTGTTTTTT.

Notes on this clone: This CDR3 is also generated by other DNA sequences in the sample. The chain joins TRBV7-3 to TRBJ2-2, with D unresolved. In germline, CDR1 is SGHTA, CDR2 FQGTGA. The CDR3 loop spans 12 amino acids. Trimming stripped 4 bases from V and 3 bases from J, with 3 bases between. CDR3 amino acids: CASSSYTGELFF. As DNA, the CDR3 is TGTGCCAGCAGCTCGTACACCGGGGAGCTGTTTTTT.